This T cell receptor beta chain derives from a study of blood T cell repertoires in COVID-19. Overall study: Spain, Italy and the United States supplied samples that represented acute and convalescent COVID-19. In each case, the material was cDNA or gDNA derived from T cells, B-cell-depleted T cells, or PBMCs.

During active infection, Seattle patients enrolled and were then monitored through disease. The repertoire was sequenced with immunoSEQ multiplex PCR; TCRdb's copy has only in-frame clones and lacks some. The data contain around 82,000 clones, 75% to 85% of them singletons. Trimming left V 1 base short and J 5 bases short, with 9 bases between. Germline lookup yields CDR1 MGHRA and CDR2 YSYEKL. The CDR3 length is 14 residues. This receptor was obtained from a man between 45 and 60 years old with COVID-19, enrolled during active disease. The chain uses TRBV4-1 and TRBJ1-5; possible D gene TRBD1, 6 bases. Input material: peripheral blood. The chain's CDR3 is CASSQGQAYQPQHF. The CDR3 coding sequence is TGCGCCAGCAGCCAAGGACAGGCTTATCAGCCCCAGCATTTT.